These 14 T cell receptor beta chains came from one sample sequenced in a study of blood T cell repertoires in COVID-19. The protocol was immunoSEQ multiplex PCR, while the TCRdb copy is restricted to in-frame clones and leaves out a portion. In the table there are fewer than 250,000 clones, about 90% of which are singletons. Sample: peripheral blood. The receptors come from a young man with COVID-19, enrolled during active disease.

The table lists this clone with a count of one. The chain combines TRBV7-3 with TRBJ2-1; no clear D gene. This CDR3 has 16 amino acids. Per germline, CDR1 SGHTA and CDR2 FQGTGA. V was cut by 0 bases and J by 3 bases, with 12 bases left in between. CDR3 nucleotides: TGTGCCAGCAGCTTAACCCCCCGGGTGGTCTACAATGAGCAGTTCTTC. This encodes CASSLTPRVVYNEQFF.

CDR3 residues: CASNTFAGTGYNEQFF. The CDR3 DNA reads as TGTGCCAGTAATACATTTGCCGGGACAGGCTACAATGAGCAGTTCTTC. V usage is TRBV19 and J usage is TRBJ2-1, with 8 positions matching TRBD1. The CDR3 has 16 residues. Germline values: CDR1 LNHDA, CDR2 SQIVND (reference sequence). J was trimmed by 3 bases and V by 7 bases; bases with no gene match: 11.

This chain uses TRBV14 with TRBJ2-1, with a weak D call TRBD2 (6 bases). CDR1 is SGHDN, CDR2 FVKESK, per germline. V lost 4 bases and J 9 bases, leaving 19 bases between the germline ends. The CDR3 contains 15 residues. The CDR3 loop is CASSLLGGEGREQFF. In nucleotides, the CDR3 is TGTGCCAGCAGCCTTTTGGGGGGTGAGGGTCGTGAGCAGTTCTTC.

The chain carries TRBV12-3 or TRBV12-4 and TRBJ1-1; D unclear. Trimming took off 2 bases at V and 7 bases at J, with 5 bases between the two ends. The CDR3 runs to 11 residues. CDR3 region: CASSLLLEAFF. The CDR3 coding sequence is TGTGCCAGCAGTTTATTACTTGAAGCTTTCTTT.

CDR3 sequence: CASSAARRATEAFF. In DNA, the CDR3 is TGTGCCAGCAGCGCAGCCCGGCGGGCCACTGAAGCTTTCTTT. V usage is TRBV11-2 and J usage is TRBJ1-1; D is unresolved. The V end lost 5 bases, the J end lost 4 bases, and 14 bases lay between the germline ends. CDR3 length: 14 residues. Per germline, CDR1 SGHAT and CDR2 FQNNGV.

This chain links TRBV3-1 (or the pseudogene TRBV3-2) with TRBJ1-2, with D possibly TRBD1 on 5 matching bases. This CDR3 region has 17 residues. Germline CDR1 LGHDT, CDR2 YNNKEL (reference sequence). The germline V and J ends were trimmed by 4 bases and 1 base, with 19 bases remaining between them. CDR3 DNA: TGTGCCAGCAGCCCCCCCCTCAGGACGGGGGGTAACTATGGCTACACCTTC. It specifies CASSPPLRTGGNYGYTF.

The chain uses TRBV7-3 and TRBJ2-5; 9 bases line up with TRBD2. This CDR3 region has 14 residues. Germline V gives CDR1 SGHTA, CDR2 FQGTGA. The V and J ends lost 3 bases and 4 bases, in that order; junction bases with no gene match: 3. CDR3 amino acids: CASSFAGGRETQYF. The CDR3 coding sequence is TGTGCCAGCAGCTTTGCGGGGGGGAGAGAGACCCAGTACTTC.

The chain couples TRBV6-5 to TRBJ2-1, with 7 nucleotides matching TRBD2. Germline V CDR1 and CDR2: MNHEY, SVGAGI. The CDR3 consists of 16 residues. The junction had 7 bases not matched to a gene; V was cut back by 2 bases and J by 3 bases. Here the CDR3 DNA reads TGTGCCAGCAGTTACACACGGGGGGATAACTACAATGAGCAGTTCTTC. It specifies CASSYTRGDNYNEQFF.

V gene TRBV15 combines with J gene TRBJ1-6; 8 nucleotides match TRBD1. The CDR3 spans 16 residues. Germline CDR1 LNHNV, CDR2 YYDKDF (reference sequence). With V trimmed by 0 bases and J by 8 bases, 6 bases remained unmatched. As DNA, the CDR3 is TGTGCCACCAGCAGAGATATTCAGGGGGCAGATTCACCCCTCCACTTT. This encodes CATSRDIQGADSPLHF.

The chain joins TRBV7-5 to TRBJ1-3; the table calls TRBD1, which could not be checked here. TRBV7-5 is reported as a pseudogene. The CDR3 has 17 residues. The CDR3 DNA reads TGTGTCAGAAGCTTACACCGGGACAGGGGGTCTGGAAACACCATATATTTT. Protein: CVRSLHRDRGSGNTIYF.

The chain uses TRBV14 and TRBJ1-2, with D hard to call. V was clipped by 1 base and J by 2 bases, with 5 bases between them. The CDR3 extends over 13 amino acids. The germline CDR1 and CDR2 sequences are SGHDN and FVKESK. CDR3 region: CASSQAQNYGYTF. The DNA of the CDR3 is TGTGCCAGCAGCCAAGCTCAGAACTATGGCTACACCTTC.

The J gene is TRBJ2-7, the V gene TRBV27; 8 bases align to TRBD1. The ends lost 5 bases at V and 3 bases at J; junction bases unmatched: 12. The CDR3 has 16 residues. Looked up from germline, CDR1 is MNHEY and CDR2 is SMNVEV (reference sequence). The CDR3 bases are TGTGCCAGCAGTCTCTCCTCCGGGACAGGAGTCTACGAGCAGTACTTC. This codes for CASSLSSGTGVYEQYF.

The chain uses TRBV5-1 and TRBJ2-1, with D uncertain. Germline CDR1 and CDR2: SGHRS and YFSETQ. The CDR3 runs to 15 residues. V shed 0 bases and J shed 0 bases, with 7 bases lying between them. Here the CDR3 DNA reads TGCGCCAGCAGCTTGGTAGCCGCCTCCTACAATGAGCAGTTCTTC. Encoded protein: CASSLVAASYNEQFF.

The V gene is TRBV5-5, the J gene TRBJ1-3; the D gene is possibly TRBD1 (6 bases). Looked up from germline, CDR1 is SGHKS and CDR2 is YYEKEE (reference sequence). The CDR3 loop spans 16 amino acids. V was trimmed by 2 bases and J by 2 bases, leaving 14 bases between them. This chain's CDR3 is CASSFNREGPGNTIYF. For the CDR3, the DNA is TGTGCCAGCAGCTTTAACAGGGAGGGACCTGGAAACACCATATATTTT. The full variable domain, with the rest looked up from reference TRBV5-5 and TRBJ1-3, is DAGVTQSPTHLIKTRGQQVTLRCSPISGHKSVSWYQQVLGQGPQFIFQYYEKEERGRGNFPDRFSARQFPNYSSELNVNALLLGDSALYLCASSFNREGPGNTIYFGEGSWLTVV.